This T cell receptor (beta chain) derives from a study of blood T cell repertoires in COVID-19. About the study: From the United States, Italy and Spain came samples of acute and convalescent COVID-19. T cells, B-cell-depleted T cells, or PBMCs supplied cDNA or gDNA.

Study processing details: Reference gene primer amplification in the assay estimated nucleated cell counts. Repertoires were generated with immunoSEQ multiplex PCR, while TCRdb's copy carries only in-frame clones and drops some. Clone size and the V and J calls come from that table; the DNA yielded D and trimming. The sample contains around 260,000 clones, 85% to 90% of which appear only once. Per germline, CDR1 SGHRS and CDR2 YFSETQ. The CDR3 spans 13 residues. J lost 5 bases, V lost 4 bases, and 5 bases had no gene match. The sequence was collected from a man aged 18 to 30 with active or convalescent COVID-19. The specimen sequenced was peripheral blood. This chain links TRBV5-1 with TRBJ1-1; 7 nucleotides match TRBD1. Here the CDR3 DNA reads TGCGCCAGCAGCGTCGACAGGGAAACTGAAGCTTTCTTT. This sequence encodes CASSVDRETEAFF. Drawing the rest from reference TRBV5-1 and TRBJ1-1, the complete variable domain is KAGVTQTPRYLIKTRGQQVTLSCSPISGHRSVSWYQQTPGQGLQFLFEYFSETQRNKGNFPGRFSGRQFSNSRSEMNVSTLELGDSALYLCASSVDRETEAFFGQGTRLTVV.